These T cell receptor beta chains were read from a single sample in a study of OX40 agonist ivuxolimab in advanced cancers. Produced via immunoSEQ multiplex PCR; TCRdb's table is partial and in-frame only. There are around 44,000 clones in the sample; 75% to 90% occur only once, and 0.38% lies in the top ten. The sample in question was CD4+ or CD8+ T cells sorted from blood, obtained in a trial of the OX40 agonist ivuxolimab. The receptors shown here come from an adult with an advanced solid tumor such as melanoma, head and neck, liver or kidney cancer. The CDR3 runs from the conserved cysteine through the conserved F or W. Each record gives: V gene, clone size, D gene, J gene, CDR3 DNA, CDR3 protein. A D gene is named only where the DNA matches it firmly. The listing skips clone size in some rows; elsewhere it reads once, few, many or a size class.

v_call: TRBV27; clone_size: NA; d_call: NA; j_call: TRBJ1-2; cdr3_nt: TGTGCCAGCAGTTTACTAGGGTCAGGTGGCTACACCTTC; cdr3_aa: CASSLLGSGGYTF
v_call: TRBV15; clone_size: NA; d_call: NA; j_call: TRBJ1-1; cdr3_nt: TGTGCCACCAGCAGCTACAGAAACACTGAAGCTTTCTTT; cdr3_aa: CATSSYRNTEAFF
v_call: TRBV4-1; clone_size: NA; d_call: NA; j_call: TRBJ1-2; cdr3_nt: TGCGCCAGCAGCCAAAGCCGGGCAGGATATGGCTACACCTTC; cdr3_aa: CASSQSRAGYGYTF
v_call: TRBV2; clone_size: NA; d_call: NA; j_call: TRBJ1-1; cdr3_nt: TGTGCCAGCAGGCGCCGGGGGGCGAACACTGAAGCTTTCTTT; cdr3_aa: CASRRRGANTEAFF
v_call: TRBV18; clone_size: NA; d_call: NA; j_call: TRBJ2-7; cdr3_nt: TGTGCCAGCTCACCTTCTACCTACGAGCAGTACTTC; cdr3_aa: CASSPSTYEQYF
v_call: TRBV6-1; clone_size: once; d_call: NA; j_call: TRBJ2-1; cdr3_nt: TGTGCCAGCAGTGAAGCAAAGAGCTCCTACAATGAGCAGTTCTTC; cdr3_aa: CASSEAKSSYNEQFF
v_call: TRBV18; clone_size: NA; d_call: NA; j_call: TRBJ2-3; cdr3_nt: TGTGCCAGCTCACCAATAGATCTGGCTAGCACAGATACGCAGTATTTT; cdr3_aa: CASSPIDLASTDTQYF
v_call: TRBV10-3; clone_size: NA; d_call: NA; j_call: TRBJ1-6; cdr3_nt: TGTGCCATCAGTGAGTCGAAGGGGGACGTTTATTCACCCCTCCACTTT; cdr3_aa: CAISESKGDVYSPLHF
v_call: TRBV30; clone_size: NA; d_call: NA; j_call: TRBJ2-5; cdr3_nt: TGTGCCTGGACCCCTAAGGCAGGAAGCGGTGGCATCTTAGAGACCCAGTACTTC; cdr3_aa: CAWTPKAGSGGILETQYF
v_call: TRBV5-6; clone_size: NA; d_call: TRBD1; j_call: TRBJ1-6; cdr3_nt: TGTGCCAGCAGCTCACAGGGGGCGGATTCACCCCTCCACTTT; cdr3_aa: CASSSQGADSPLHF
v_call: TRBV7-2; clone_size: NA; d_call: NA; j_call: TRBJ1-1; cdr3_nt: TGTGCCAGCAGCTTAGTTGAGTACACTGAAGCTTTCTTT; cdr3_aa: CASSLVEYTEAFF
v_call: TRBV5-6; clone_size: NA; d_call: NA; j_call: TRBJ2-3; cdr3_nt: TGTGCCAGCAGGTCCGGGAATTTGTTTACGCAGTATTTT; cdr3_aa: CASRSGNLFTQYF
v_call: TRBV10-3; clone_size: NA; d_call: NA; j_call: TRBJ2-7; cdr3_nt: TGTGCCATCAGCCCACTAATGTCACGGAGCTCCTACGAGCAGTACTTC; cdr3_aa: CAISPLMSRSSYEQYF
v_call: TRBV2; clone_size: NA; d_call: TRBD2; j_call: TRBJ2-5; cdr3_nt: TGTGCCAGCACGGTGGGGGGGAGGGGCCAAGAGACCCAGTACTTC; cdr3_aa: CASTVGGRGQETQYF
v_call: TRBV18; clone_size: NA; d_call: TRBD1; j_call: TRBJ1-5; cdr3_nt: TGTGCCAGCTCACCATTACCGGGACAGGGCAATCAGCCCCAGCATTTT; cdr3_aa: CASSPLPGQGNQPQHF
v_call: TRBV7-2; clone_size: NA; d_call: TRBD2; j_call: TRBJ2-1; cdr3_nt: TGTGCCAGCAGCCTCCTAGCGGGATTAAGGGGTGAGCAGTTCTTC; cdr3_aa: CASSLLAGLRGEQFF
v_call: TRBV2; clone_size: few; d_call: TRBD2; j_call: TRBJ2-3; cdr3_nt: TGTGCCAGCAGTGAAGCCGGGAGGGTGGGTACGCAGTATTTT; cdr3_aa: CASSEAGRVGTQYF
v_call: TRBV30; clone_size: NA; d_call: NA; j_call: TRBJ2-3; cdr3_nt: TGTGCCTGGAGTGTAGGCGGGACCAGCACAGATACGCAGTATTTT; cdr3_aa: CAWSVGGTSTDTQYF
v_call: TRBV30; clone_size: few; d_call: NA; j_call: TRBJ1-1; cdr3_nt: TGTGCCTGGAGTAGGAGGACTGAAGCTTTCTTT; cdr3_aa: CAWSRRTEAFF
v_call: TRBV21-1; clone_size: NA; d_call: NA; j_call: TRBJ2-7; cdr3_nt: TGTGCCAGCAGTGCCAGCTCCTACGAGCAGTACTTC; cdr3_aa: CASSASSYEQYF
v_call: TRBV27; clone_size: NA; d_call: TRBD2; j_call: TRBJ2-5; cdr3_nt: TGTGCCAGCACCCGGTGGGGGGGTGGGTCAGAGACCCAGTACTTC; cdr3_aa: CASTRWGGGSETQYF
v_call: TRBV9; clone_size: NA; d_call: NA; j_call: TRBJ2-2; cdr3_nt: TGTGCCAGCAGCGTGACCGGGACACACACCGGGGAGCTGTTTTTT; cdr3_aa: CASSVTGTHTGELFF
v_call: TRBV7-9; clone_size: NA; d_call: NA; j_call: TRBJ1-4; cdr3_nt: TGTGCCAGCAGCTCGACCCGGGGTAATAATGAAAAACTGTTTTTT; cdr3_aa: CASSSTRGNNEKLFF
v_call: TRBV28; clone_size: NA; d_call: TRBD1; j_call: TRBJ1-2; cdr3_nt: TGTGCCAGCCGCGTTCTCACTGCCGGGACAGGCCCGCTCCGTTTC; cdr3_aa: CASRVLTAGTGPLRF
v_call: TRBV11-2; clone_size: NA; d_call: NA; j_call: TRBJ1-3; cdr3_nt: TGTGCCAGCAGCTTTGACCGGGGAGGCGGAAACACCATATATTTT; cdr3_aa: CASSFDRGGGNTIYF
v_call: TRBV19; clone_size: NA; d_call: NA; j_call: TRBJ1-1; cdr3_nt: TGTGCCAGTAGTAATGGGGTACTCGGCACTGAAGCTTTCTTT; cdr3_aa: CASSNGVLGTEAFF
v_call: TRBV25-1; clone_size: NA; d_call: NA; j_call: TRBJ2-6; cdr3_nt: TGTGCCAGCAGTGAAGCTGGGGCCAACGTCCTGACTTTC; cdr3_aa: CASSEAGANVLTF
v_call: TRBV19; clone_size: NA; d_call: NA; j_call: TRBJ1-2; cdr3_nt: TGTGCCAGTAGTATTCGGACAGAGAACTATGGCTACACCTTC; cdr3_aa: CASSIRTENYGYTF
v_call: TRBV30; clone_size: NA; d_call: TRBD1; j_call: TRBJ1-2; cdr3_nt: TGTGCCAGCAACAGGGGAGCAAGTGGCTACACCTTC; cdr3_aa: CASNRGASGYTF
v_call: TRBV7-2; clone_size: few; d_call: NA; j_call: TRBJ2-7; cdr3_nt: TGTGCCAGCGGTGGCAGGGCGGACGAGCAGTACTTC; cdr3_aa: CASGGRADEQYF
v_call: TRBV7-9; clone_size: once; d_call: NA; j_call: TRBJ1-2; cdr3_nt: TGTGCCAGCAGCTTGGGACATGACTATGGCTACACCTTC; cdr3_aa: CASSLGHDYGYTF
v_call: TRBV7-8; clone_size: NA; d_call: TRBD1; j_call: TRBJ1-5; cdr3_nt: TGTGCCAGCAGCTTCACGGGACAGGGGGCAGTTCAGCCCCAGCATTTT; cdr3_aa: CASSFTGQGAVQPQHF
v_call: TRBV7-9; clone_size: NA; d_call: TRBD1; j_call: TRBJ1-6; cdr3_nt: TGTGCCAGCAGCAGAGAGGGACAGGGAATCGGTTCACCCCTCCACTTT; cdr3_aa: CASSREGQGIGSPLHF
v_call: TRBV7-9; clone_size: NA; d_call: TRBD1; j_call: TRBJ1-3; cdr3_nt: TGTGCCAGCAGCCCCGGACAGGCCTCTGGAAACACCATATATTTT; cdr3_aa: CASSPGQASGNTIYF
v_call: TRBV9; clone_size: NA; d_call: NA; j_call: TRBJ2-5; cdr3_nt: TGTGCCAGCAGCGTAGACCCAGAGGGTACCCAGTACTTC; cdr3_aa: CASSVDPEGTQYF
v_call: TRBV28; clone_size: NA; d_call: TRBD1; j_call: TRBJ2-3; cdr3_nt: TGTGCCAGCATCTCCGGGACAGGGTTTACAGATACGCAGTATTTT; cdr3_aa: CASISGTGFTDTQYF
v_call: TRBV25-1; clone_size: NA; d_call: NA; j_call: TRBJ2-4; cdr3_nt: TGTGCCAGCAGTAGACACGGGGGACAGAAGGAAAACATTCAGTACTTC; cdr3_aa: CASSRHGGQKENIQYF
v_call: TRBV9; clone_size: NA; d_call: NA; j_call: TRBJ2-1; cdr3_nt: TGTGCCAGCAGTCTAAGGGGGGAGGGGACAGGTCCCTACAATGAGCAGTTCTTC; cdr3_aa: CASSLRGEGTGPYNEQFF
v_call: TRBV25-1; clone_size: NA; d_call: TRBD1; j_call: TRBJ2-3; cdr3_nt: TGTGCCAGCAGCCGCCGGGACAGCCTACGCACAGATACGCAGTATTTT; cdr3_aa: CASSRRDSLRTDTQYF
v_call: TRBV30; clone_size: few; d_call: NA; j_call: TRBJ1-1; cdr3_nt: TGTGCCTGGAGTGCCCATGCAGGGTCCTCAGCTTTCTTT; cdr3_aa: CAWSAHAGSSAFF
v_call: TRBV19; clone_size: NA; d_call: NA; j_call: TRBJ1-2; cdr3_nt: TGTGCCAGTAGTACCCCCCCTGGGGGGGCGACCTATGGCTACACCTTC; cdr3_aa: CASSTPPGGATYGYTF
v_call: TRBV19; clone_size: NA; d_call: NA; j_call: TRBJ1-2; cdr3_nt: TGTGCCACCCGCCCCTCCGGGGACAACTATGGCTACACCTTC; cdr3_aa: CATRPSGDNYGYTF
v_call: TRBV29-1; clone_size: NA; d_call: NA; j_call: TRBJ2-1; cdr3_nt: TGCAGCGTTGAAGATCTTGTAGCAAAAATAAATGAGCAGTTCTTC; cdr3_aa: CSVEDLVAKINEQFF
v_call: TRBV9; clone_size: few; d_call: TRBD2; j_call: TRBJ2-5; cdr3_nt: TGTGCCAGCGGACTGAGCGGGGGGGCAGGAGAGACCCAGTACTTC; cdr3_aa: CASGLSGGAGETQYF